The clone carrying this TCR beta chain was seen many times. Its antigen is unknown. These data originate in a study of T cell repertoires in cytomegalovirus infection. Study-wide background: CMV infection plus the matching HLA type was flagged by public TCR beta signatures.

Study conclusions and caveats: HLA-C-restricted TCR beta clonotypes specific for CMV led the ex vivo response. Frequencies of public TCR beta families were cumulated, and this identified carriers of CMV plus the relevant HLA.

CDR1 ENHRY and CDR2 SYGVKD come from the germline V gene. The CDR3 is 17 residues long. V was clipped by 2 bases and J by 0 bases, with 11 bases between them. Each CDR3 protein gets one entry after TCRdb re-called the reads with MiXCR. The profile shows approximately 97,000 distinct CDR3 sequences, about 17% of them singletons. The clonotype comes from a human donor in good health (CMV status not recorded). Some clones in this sample may be carry-over from other donors' samples. The sequenced sample was PBMCs. The rearrangement links TRBV10-3 to TRBJ1-6; a weak D match, TRBD1 (5 bases). The CDR3 DNA is TGTGCCATCAGTGAGGACAGCCTGAGCTCCTATAATTCACCCCTCCACTTT. It codes for CAISEDSLSSYNSPLHF.